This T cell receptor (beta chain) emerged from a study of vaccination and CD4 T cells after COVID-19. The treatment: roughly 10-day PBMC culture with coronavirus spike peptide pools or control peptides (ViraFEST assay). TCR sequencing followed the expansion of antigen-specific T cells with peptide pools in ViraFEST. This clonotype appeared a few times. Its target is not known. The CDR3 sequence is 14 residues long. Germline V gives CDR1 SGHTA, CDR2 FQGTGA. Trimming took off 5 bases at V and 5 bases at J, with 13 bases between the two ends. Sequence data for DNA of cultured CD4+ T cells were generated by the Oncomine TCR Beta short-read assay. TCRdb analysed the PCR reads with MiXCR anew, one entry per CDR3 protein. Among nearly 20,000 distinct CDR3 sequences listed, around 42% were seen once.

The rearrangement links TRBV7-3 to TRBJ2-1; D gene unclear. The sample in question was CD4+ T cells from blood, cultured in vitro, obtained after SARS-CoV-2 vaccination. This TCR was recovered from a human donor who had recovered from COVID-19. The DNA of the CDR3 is TGTGCCAGCAGCCCCACCCCGGCCCACAATGAGCAGTTCTTC. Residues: CASSPTPAHNEQFF.